This T cell receptor beta chain came from a study of control samples from healthy donors and cancer patients. Germline assignment: CDR1 SGHVS and CDR2 FQNEAQ. V lost 4 bases to trimming and J lost 2 bases; unmatched junction nucleotides: 4. This CDR3 has 15 amino acids. The repertoire was sequenced with immunoSEQ multiplex PCR; TCRdb's copy has only in-frame clones and lacks some. The table lists 130,000 or so clones, 94% of them singletons, with approximately 14% in the top ten. The chain carries TRBV7-8 and TRBJ1-3, with 8 bases aligning to TRBD1. The sequence came from a man aged 35 to 55 in good health. Sample: blood. CDR3 nucleotide sequence: TGTGCCAGCAGCTCCAGGACAGGGCCTGGAAACACCATATATTTT. It codes for CASSSRTGPGNTIYF.